Listed below are T cell receptor beta chains from one sample, sequenced in a study of somatic mutations in cytotoxic T cells in rheumatoid arthritis. Clones were sequenced by immunoSEQ multiplex PCR, and TCRdb holds only the in-frame ones, with some missing. The table includes fewer than 9,500 clones, 74% detected once. Sequences were obtained from CD8+ T cells sorted from blood. The origin of the receptors is an adult with rheumatoid arthritis. The CDR3 runs from the conserved cysteine through the conserved F or W. The order of the fields is J gene, V gene, clone size, CDR3 protein. Expanded clones are given a class, and other clones once, few, many or no size at all.

j_call: TRBJ2-1; v_call: TRBV19; clone_size: -; cdr3_aa: CASSMVHYNEQFF
j_call: TRBJ2-7; v_call: TRBV12-5; clone_size: -; cdr3_aa: CASGSTPGQIFYEQYF
j_call: TRBJ2-7; v_call: TRBV11-2; clone_size: -; cdr3_aa: CASCRASSYEQYF
j_call: TRBJ2-1; v_call: TRBV6-5; clone_size: -; cdr3_aa: CASSYYNNEQFF
j_call: TRBJ2-1; v_call: TRBV27; clone_size: -; cdr3_aa: CASSSLAGGHREQFF
j_call: TRBJ2-2; v_call: TRBV7-9; clone_size: -; cdr3_aa: CASSYRTENTGELFF
j_call: TRBJ2-7; v_call: TRBV10-1; clone_size: few; cdr3_aa: CANQGILRVEQYF
j_call: TRBJ2-6; v_call: TRBV7-9; clone_size: few; cdr3_aa: CASSLDPVWVSGANVLTF
j_call: TRBJ2-1; v_call: TRBV13; clone_size: once; cdr3_aa: CASSSPGTSYNEQFF
j_call: TRBJ2-7; v_call: TRBV5-1; clone_size: -; cdr3_aa: CASRTGTEGGYEQYF
j_call: TRBJ2-3; v_call: TRBV6-5; clone_size: -; cdr3_aa: CASSYSTGGSTDTQYF
j_call: TRBJ2-7; v_call: TRBV5-6; clone_size: -; cdr3_aa: CASSLDRREGLYEQYF
j_call: TRBJ2-7; v_call: TRBV6-1; clone_size: -; cdr3_aa: CASSESGSYEQYF
j_call: TRBJ2-7; v_call: TRBV5-4; clone_size: -; cdr3_aa: CASSFRGGLRDEQYF
j_call: TRBJ1-1; v_call: TRBV5-4; clone_size: -; cdr3_aa: CASSPTAMNTEAFF
j_call: TRBJ2-7; v_call: TRBV12-5; clone_size: -; cdr3_aa: CASATWGFEQYF
j_call: TRBJ2-6; v_call: TRBV7-9; clone_size: -; cdr3_aa: CASSPPAIALSGANVLTF
j_call: TRBJ2-7; v_call: TRBV14; clone_size: medium-sized; cdr3_aa: CASSPTGWEQYF
j_call: TRBJ2-7; v_call: TRBV13; clone_size: -; cdr3_aa: CASSGSGRTYEQYF
j_call: TRBJ2-1; v_call: TRBV2; clone_size: -; cdr3_aa: CASGAGLVKEQFF
j_call: TRBJ1-2; v_call: TRBV27; clone_size: -; cdr3_aa: CASSPRQGGALGYTF
j_call: TRBJ1-5; v_call: TRBV6-1; clone_size: -; cdr3_aa: CASSGVTVFQPQHF
j_call: TRBJ2-1; v_call: TRBV9; clone_size: -; cdr3_aa: CASTRGGDEQFF
j_call: TRBJ2-3; v_call: TRBV7-2; clone_size: -; cdr3_aa: CASSPHRASGDASDTQYF
j_call: TRBJ1-2; v_call: TRBV6-5; clone_size: -; cdr3_aa: CASRGTGGYGYTF
j_call: TRBJ1-4; v_call: TRBV10-3; clone_size: -; cdr3_aa: CAISDPGTGSWEDEKLFF
j_call: TRBJ2-2; v_call: TRBV29-1; clone_size: -; cdr3_aa: CSAEGLSEHRGAVF
j_call: TRBJ2-3; v_call: TRBV6-1; clone_size: -; cdr3_aa: CASSEQTGGPTDTQYF
j_call: TRBJ2-3; v_call: TRBV4-3; clone_size: -; cdr3_aa: CASSQDTTHTDTQYF
j_call: TRBJ2-5; v_call: TRBV4-2; clone_size: -; cdr3_aa: CASSQSRLGSGEQYF
j_call: TRBJ2-3; v_call: TRBV11-2; clone_size: -; cdr3_aa: CASSLGSGGHTDTQYF
j_call: TRBJ1-5; v_call: TRBV4-1; clone_size: -; cdr3_aa: CASSQEGQGGGNQPQHF
j_call: TRBJ2-3; v_call: TRBV7-9; clone_size: -; cdr3_aa: CASSPAQGATDTQYF
j_call: TRBJ2-5; v_call: TRBV6-1; clone_size: -; cdr3_aa: CASSERPTGGETQYF
j_call: TRBJ1-1; v_call: TRBV15; clone_size: -; cdr3_aa: CATSRPHLGPEAFF
j_call: -; v_call: TRBV5-1; clone_size: once; cdr3_aa: CASSFREGHEQYF
j_call: TRBJ2-1; v_call: TRBV19; clone_size: few; cdr3_aa: CASRGTGGVRDEQFF
j_call: -; v_call: TRBV6-1; clone_size: -; cdr3_aa: CASFGLGTEDYEQYF
j_call: TRBJ2-1; v_call: TRBV9; clone_size: once; cdr3_aa: CASTRLLAGAEQFF
j_call: TRBJ2-3; v_call: TRBV28; clone_size: -; cdr3_aa: CASTTSRDTDTQYF
j_call: TRBJ1-2; v_call: TRBV5-8; clone_size: once; cdr3_aa: CASSPGQGAHFYYGYTF
j_call: TRBJ1-6; v_call: TRBV5-1; clone_size: -; cdr3_aa: CASSLTANSPLHF
j_call: TRBJ1-5; v_call: TRBV19; clone_size: few; cdr3_aa: CASRYRGNQPQHF
j_call: TRBJ2-7; v_call: TRBV11-3; clone_size: few; cdr3_aa: CASSPRGTYEQYF
j_call: TRBJ1-3; v_call: TRBV7-3; clone_size: -; cdr3_aa: CASNFSTGISGNTIYF
j_call: TRBJ2-6; v_call: TRBV27; clone_size: -; cdr3_aa: CASSLLKPGANVLTF
j_call: TRBJ1-2; v_call: TRBV10-3; clone_size: -; cdr3_aa: CAISEAGSPTF
j_call: TRBJ2-7; v_call: TRBV4-1; clone_size: -; cdr3_aa: CASSQVASGSYEQYF
j_call: TRBJ2-7; v_call: TRBV13; clone_size: -; cdr3_aa: CASSLERGVSYEQYF
j_call: TRBJ2-2; v_call: TRBV7-2; clone_size: -; cdr3_aa: CASSLGLGGRYTGELFF
j_call: TRBJ2-3; v_call: TRBV2; clone_size: once; cdr3_aa: CASSDWNPSTDTQYF
j_call: TRBJ2-5; v_call: TRBV9; clone_size: -; cdr3_aa: CASSLNPRTSGTETQYF
j_call: TRBJ1-2; v_call: TRBV5-4; clone_size: -; cdr3_aa: CASSRRGQENYGYTF
j_call: TRBJ1-6; v_call: TRBV5-4; clone_size: -; cdr3_aa: CASSLERSGYSPLHF
j_call: TRBJ2-1; v_call: TRBV5-1; clone_size: -; cdr3_aa: CASSSSSTSGRPNPRSEQFF
j_call: TRBJ2-6; v_call: TRBV15; clone_size: -; cdr3_aa: CATSRDRGANVLTF
j_call: TRBJ2-7; v_call: TRBV9; clone_size: -; cdr3_aa: CASSVDRVEDEQYF
j_call: TRBJ1-2; v_call: TRBV7-9; clone_size: -; cdr3_aa: CAGGDDYGYTF
j_call: TRBJ2-1; v_call: TRBV27; clone_size: -; cdr3_aa: CASSLSGGAWEQFF